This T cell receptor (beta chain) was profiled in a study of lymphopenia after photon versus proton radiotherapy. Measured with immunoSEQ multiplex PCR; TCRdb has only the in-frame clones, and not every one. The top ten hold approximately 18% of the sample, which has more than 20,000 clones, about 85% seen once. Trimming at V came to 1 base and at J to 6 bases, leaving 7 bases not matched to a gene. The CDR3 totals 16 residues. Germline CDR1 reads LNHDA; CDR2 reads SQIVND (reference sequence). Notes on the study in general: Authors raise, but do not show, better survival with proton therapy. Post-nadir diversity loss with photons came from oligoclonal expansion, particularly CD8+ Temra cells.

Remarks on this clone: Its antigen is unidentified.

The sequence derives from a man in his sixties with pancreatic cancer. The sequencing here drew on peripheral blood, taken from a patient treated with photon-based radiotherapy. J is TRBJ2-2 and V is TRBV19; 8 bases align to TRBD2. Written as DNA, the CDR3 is TGTGCCAGTAGTATAGGAAGCGGGGGTTTTCCCGGGGAGCTGTTTTTT. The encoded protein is CASSIGSGGFPGELFF.